The clone carrying this TCR beta chain has a handful of counts. Antigen: not known. This specimen belongs to a study of T cells in Graves' hyperthyroidism and ophthalmopathy. Study findings and constraints: Ophthalmopathy got predicted by the model a median approximately 6 months before its onset. Most expanded thyroid clonotypes above 0.001 also appeared in blood.

Diagnostic decisions used clinical symptoms, serum thyroxine and TRAb, thyroid ultrasound and orbital computed tomography. Amplified TCR beta CDR3 regions came from RNA transcripts. The HTBI primer set drove a first-round RT-PCR of the TCR CDR3. TCRdb ran MiXCR on the multiplex PCR reads and lists one entry per CDR3 protein. The data contain approximately 740,000 distinct CDR3 sequences, less than 15% of them seen just once; the ten biggest clones take up around 9.6%. Trimming took 3 bases from V and 3 from J, leaving 14 bases between them. The length of the CDR3 is 14 residues. Germline loops: CDR1 SQVTM, CDR2 ANQGSEA.

Sequenced sample: blood. The chain joins TRBV29-1 to TRBJ1-1, with D unclear. This clonotype was obtained from a woman aged 18-29 years with Graves' hyperthyroidism. The DNA for the CDR3 is TGCAGCGTTGACGCTTTACGAGTCGACACTGAAGCTTTCTTT. The encoded protein is CSVDALRVDTEAFF.